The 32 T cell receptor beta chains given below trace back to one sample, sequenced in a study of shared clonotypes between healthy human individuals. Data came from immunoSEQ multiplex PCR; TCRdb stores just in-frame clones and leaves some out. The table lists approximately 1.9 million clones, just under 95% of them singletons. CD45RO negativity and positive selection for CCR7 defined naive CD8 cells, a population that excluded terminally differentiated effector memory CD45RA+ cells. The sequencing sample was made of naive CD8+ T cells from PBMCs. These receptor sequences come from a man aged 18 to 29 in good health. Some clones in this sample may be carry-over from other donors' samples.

The CDR3 DNA reads as TGTGCCAGCAGCGCCAGCAGGGAAGGTGGCTACACCTTC. It specifies CASSASREGGYTF. The gene calls are TRBV9 and TRBJ1-2; D is possibly TRBD1 (5 bases). With 3 bases removed from V and 7 bases from J, the gap between germline ends came to 13 bases. This CDR3 has 13 residues. Per the germline V gene, CDR1 is SGDLS and CDR2 is YYNGEE.

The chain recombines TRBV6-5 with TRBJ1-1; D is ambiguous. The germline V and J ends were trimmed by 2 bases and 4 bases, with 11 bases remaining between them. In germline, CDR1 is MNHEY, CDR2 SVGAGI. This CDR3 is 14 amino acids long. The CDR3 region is CASSYGQLGTEAFF. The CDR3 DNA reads TGTGCCAGCAGTTACGGGCAGTTGGGCACTGAAGCTTTCTTT.

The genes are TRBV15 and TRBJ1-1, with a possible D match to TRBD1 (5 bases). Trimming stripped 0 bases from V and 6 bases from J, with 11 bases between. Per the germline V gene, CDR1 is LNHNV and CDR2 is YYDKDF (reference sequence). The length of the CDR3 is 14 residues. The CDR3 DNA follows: TGTGCCACCAGCAGAGACTCCAGGGAGCCTGAAGCTTTCTTT. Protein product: CATSRDSREPEAFF. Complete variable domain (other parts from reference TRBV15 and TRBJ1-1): DAMVIQNPRYQVTQFGKPVTLSCSQTLNHNVMYWYQQKSSQAPKLLFHYYDKDFNNEADTPDNFQSRRPNTSFCFLDIRSPGLGDTAMYLCATSRDSREPEAFFGQGTRLTVV.

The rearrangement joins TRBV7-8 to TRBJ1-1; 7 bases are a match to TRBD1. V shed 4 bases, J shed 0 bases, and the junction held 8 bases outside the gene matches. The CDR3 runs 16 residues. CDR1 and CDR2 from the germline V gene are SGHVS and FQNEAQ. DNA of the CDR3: TGTGCCAGCAGCTGGGCGACAGGGCCCCTGAACACTGAAGCTTTCTTT. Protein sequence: CASSWATGPLNTEAFF. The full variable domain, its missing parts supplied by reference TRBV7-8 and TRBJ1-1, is GAGVSQSPRYKVAKRGQDVALRCDPISGHVSLFWYQQALGQGPEFLTYFQNEAQLDKSGLPSDRFFAERPEGSVSTLKIQRTQQEDSAVYLCASSWATGPLNTEAFFGQGTRLTVV.

This CDR3 is CASSPKTGALTDTQYF. CDR3 DNA sequence: TGTGCCAGCAGCCCCAAGACAGGGGCACTCACAGATACGCAGTATTTT. V is TRBV7-9 and J is TRBJ2-3, with 8 bases that match TRBD1. The junction had 9 bases not matched to a gene; V was cut back by 5 bases and J by 2 bases. The length of the CDR3 is 16 residues. Germline CDR1 is SEHNR and CDR2 is FQNEAQ (reference sequence).

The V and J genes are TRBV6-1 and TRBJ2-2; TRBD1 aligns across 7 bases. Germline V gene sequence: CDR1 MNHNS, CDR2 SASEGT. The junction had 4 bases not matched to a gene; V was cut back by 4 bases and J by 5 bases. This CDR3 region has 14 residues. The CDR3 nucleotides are TGTGCCAGCAGTGGAAGGGGGCTTACCGGGGAGCTGTTTTTT. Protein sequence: CASSGRGLTGELFF.

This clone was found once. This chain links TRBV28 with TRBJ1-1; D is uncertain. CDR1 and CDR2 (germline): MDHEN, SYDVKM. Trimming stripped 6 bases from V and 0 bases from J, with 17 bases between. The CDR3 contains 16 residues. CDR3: CASSSFYDSMNTEAFF. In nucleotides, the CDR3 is TGTGCCAGCAGCAGTTTTTACGACTCCATGAACACTGAAGCTTTCTTT.

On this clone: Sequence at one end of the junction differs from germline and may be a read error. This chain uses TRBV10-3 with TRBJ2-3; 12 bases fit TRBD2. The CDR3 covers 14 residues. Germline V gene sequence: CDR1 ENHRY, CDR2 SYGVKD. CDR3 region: CAVLAGGRTDTQYF. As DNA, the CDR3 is TGTGCCGTGCTAGCGGGAGGGCGCACGGATACGCAGTATTTT.

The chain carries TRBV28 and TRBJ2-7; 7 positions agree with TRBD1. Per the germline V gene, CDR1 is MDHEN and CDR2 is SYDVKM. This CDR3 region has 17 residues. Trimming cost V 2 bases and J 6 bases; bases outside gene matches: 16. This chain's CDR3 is CASSLAGVAGGYGEQYF. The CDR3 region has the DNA TGTGCCAGCAGTTTAGCCGGCGTGGCAGGGGGTTATGGCGAGCAGTACTTC.

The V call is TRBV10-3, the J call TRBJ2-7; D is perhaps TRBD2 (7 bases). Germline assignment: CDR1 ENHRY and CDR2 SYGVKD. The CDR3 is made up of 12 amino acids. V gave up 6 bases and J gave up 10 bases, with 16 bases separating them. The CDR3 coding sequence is TGTGCCATCAGACTGGGGGAGGGGGACCAGTACTTC. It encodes CAIRLGEGDQYF.

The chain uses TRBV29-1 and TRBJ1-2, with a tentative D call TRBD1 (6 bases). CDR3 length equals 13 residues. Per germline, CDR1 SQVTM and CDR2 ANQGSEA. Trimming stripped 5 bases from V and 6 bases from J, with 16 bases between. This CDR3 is CSVFPGAEDGYTF. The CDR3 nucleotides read TGCAGCGTTTTCCCGGGGGCTGAGGATGGCTACACCTTC.

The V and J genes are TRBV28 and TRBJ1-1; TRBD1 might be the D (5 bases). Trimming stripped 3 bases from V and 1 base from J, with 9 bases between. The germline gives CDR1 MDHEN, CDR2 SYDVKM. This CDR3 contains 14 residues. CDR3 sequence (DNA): TGTGCCAGCAGTTTTCTGGACACGAACACTGAAGCTTTCTTT. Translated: CASSFLDTNTEAFF.

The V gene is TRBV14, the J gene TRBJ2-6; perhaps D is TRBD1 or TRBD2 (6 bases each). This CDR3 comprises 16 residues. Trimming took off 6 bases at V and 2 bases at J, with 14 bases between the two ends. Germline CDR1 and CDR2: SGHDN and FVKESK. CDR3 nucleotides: TGTGCCAGCAGTAGCCAGGGGAGGACTGGGGCCAACGTCCTGACTTTC. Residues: CASSSQGRTGANVLTF. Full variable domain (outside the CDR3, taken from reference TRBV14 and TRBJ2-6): EAGVTQFPSHSVIEKGQTVTLRCDPISGHDNLYWYRRVMGKEIKFLLHFVKESKQDESGMPNNRFLAERTGGTYSTLKVQPAELEDSGVYFCASSSQGRTGANVLTFGAGSRLTVL.

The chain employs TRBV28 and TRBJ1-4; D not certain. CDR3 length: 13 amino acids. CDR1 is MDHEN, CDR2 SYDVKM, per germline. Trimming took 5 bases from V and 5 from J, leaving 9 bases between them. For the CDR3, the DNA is TGTGCCAGCAGTCCCCCCAGGAATGAAAAACTGTTTTTT. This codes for CASSPPRNEKLFF.

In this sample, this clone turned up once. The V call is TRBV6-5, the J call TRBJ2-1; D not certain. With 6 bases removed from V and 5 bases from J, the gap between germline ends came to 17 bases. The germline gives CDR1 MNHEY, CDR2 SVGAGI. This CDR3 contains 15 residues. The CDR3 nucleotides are TGTGCCAGCAGCCCGTACTCGGGCCTAAACAATGAGCAGTTCTTC. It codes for CASSPYSGLNNEQFF.

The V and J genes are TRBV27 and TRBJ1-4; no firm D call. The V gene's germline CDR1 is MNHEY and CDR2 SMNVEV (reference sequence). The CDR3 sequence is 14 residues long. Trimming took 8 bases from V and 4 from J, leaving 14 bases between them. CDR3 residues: CASSSSGFNEKLFF. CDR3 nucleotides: TGTGCCAGCTCATCTTCGGGGTTTAATGAAAAACTGTTTTTT.

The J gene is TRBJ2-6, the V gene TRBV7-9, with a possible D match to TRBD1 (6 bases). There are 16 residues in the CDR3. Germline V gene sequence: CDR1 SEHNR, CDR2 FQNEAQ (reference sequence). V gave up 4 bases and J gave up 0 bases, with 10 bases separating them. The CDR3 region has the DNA TGTGCCAGCAGCTCACTAGGGGGCTCTGGGGCCAACGTCCTGACTTTC. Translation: CASSSLGGSGANVLTF.

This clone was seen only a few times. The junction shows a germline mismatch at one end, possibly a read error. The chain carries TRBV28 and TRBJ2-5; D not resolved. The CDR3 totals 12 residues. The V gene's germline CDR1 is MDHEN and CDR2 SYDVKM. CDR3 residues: CATSLNQETQYF. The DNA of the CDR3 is TGTGCCACCAGTTTGAACCAAGAGACCCAGTACTTC.

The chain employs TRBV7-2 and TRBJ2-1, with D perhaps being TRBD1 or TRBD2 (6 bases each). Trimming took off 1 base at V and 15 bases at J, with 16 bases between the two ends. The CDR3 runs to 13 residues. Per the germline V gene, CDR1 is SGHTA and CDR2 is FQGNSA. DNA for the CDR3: TGTGCCAGCAGCTTAGTAACTGGGGGGCTCTGGTTCTTC. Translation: CASSLVTGGLWFF. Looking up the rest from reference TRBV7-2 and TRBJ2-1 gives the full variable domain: GAGVSQSPSNKVTEKGKDVELRCDPISGHTALYWYRQSLGQGLEFLIYFQGNSAPDKSGLPSDRFSAERTGGSVSTLTIQRTQQEDSAVYLCASSLVTGGLWFFGPGTRLTVL.

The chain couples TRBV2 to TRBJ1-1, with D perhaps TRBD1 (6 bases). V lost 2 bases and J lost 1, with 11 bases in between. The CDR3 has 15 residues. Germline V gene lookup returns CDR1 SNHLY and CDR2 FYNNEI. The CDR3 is CASSERGEKNTEAFF. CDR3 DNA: TGTGCCAGCAGTGAAAGGGGGGAGAAGAACACTGAAGCTTTCTTT.

CDR3 nucleotide sequence: TGTGCCAGCAGCAATAAGGCGGGATTGGGAACAGATACGCAGTATTTT. Translation: CASSNKAGLGTDTQYF. The chain combines TRBV7-6 with TRBJ2-3; tentatively, D is TRBD2 (6 bases). V lost 5 bases and J 3 bases, leaving 18 bases between the germline ends. Germline values: CDR1 SGHVS, CDR2 FNYEAQ. The CDR3 sequence is 16 residues long.

The CDR3 spells CASSQSAGMGYTF. The CDR3 nucleotides read TGCGCCAGCAGCCAATCGGCCGGGATGGGCTACACCTTC. The J gene is TRBJ1-2, the V gene TRBV4-3; no clear D gene. V was shortened by 2 bases and J by 8 bases, with 12 bases between the two germline ends. Germline CDR1 reads LGHNA; CDR2 reads YSLEER. CDR3 length equals 13 residues.

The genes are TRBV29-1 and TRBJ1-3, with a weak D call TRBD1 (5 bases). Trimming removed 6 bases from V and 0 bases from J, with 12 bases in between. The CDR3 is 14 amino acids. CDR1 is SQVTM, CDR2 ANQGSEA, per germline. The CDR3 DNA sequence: TGCAGCGTGGCCGACAGCACCTCTGGAAACACCATATATTTT. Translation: CSVADSTSGNTIYF.

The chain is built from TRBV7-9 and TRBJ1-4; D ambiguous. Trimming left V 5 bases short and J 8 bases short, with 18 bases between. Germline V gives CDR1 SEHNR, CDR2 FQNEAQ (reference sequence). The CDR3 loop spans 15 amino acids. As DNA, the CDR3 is TGTGCCAGCAGCGAAAGTAGGGAACTGGGCGAAAAACTGTTTTTT. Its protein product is CASSESRELGEKLFF. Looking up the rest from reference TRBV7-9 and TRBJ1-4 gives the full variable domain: DTGVSQNPRHKITKRGQNVTFRCDPISEHNRLYWYRQTLGQGPEFLTYFQNEAQLEKSRLLSDRFSAERPKGSFSTLEIQRTEQGDSAMYLCASSESRELGEKLFFGSGTQLSVL.

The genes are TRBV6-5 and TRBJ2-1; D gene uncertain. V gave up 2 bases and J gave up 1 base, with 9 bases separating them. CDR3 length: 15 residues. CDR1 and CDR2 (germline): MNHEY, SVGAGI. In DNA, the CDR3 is TGTGCCAGCAGTTACGGGCCAGCATCCTACAATGAGCAGTTCTTC. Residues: CASSYGPASYNEQFF.

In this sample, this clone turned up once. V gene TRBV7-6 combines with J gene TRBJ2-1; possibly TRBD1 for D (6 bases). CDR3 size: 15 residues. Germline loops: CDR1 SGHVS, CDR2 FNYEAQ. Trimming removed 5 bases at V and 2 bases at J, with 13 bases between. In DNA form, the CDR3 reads TGTGCCAGCAGCCGTGCAGGGGTACCCTACAATGAGCAGTTCTTC. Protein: CASSRAGVPYNEQFF.

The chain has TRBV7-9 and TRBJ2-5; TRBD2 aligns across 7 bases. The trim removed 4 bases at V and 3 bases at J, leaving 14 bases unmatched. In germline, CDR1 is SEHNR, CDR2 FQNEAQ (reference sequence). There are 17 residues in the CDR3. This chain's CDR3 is CASSSEAFGLAEETQYF. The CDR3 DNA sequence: TGTGCCAGCAGCTCAGAGGCCTTTGGGCTAGCGGAAGAGACCCAGTACTTC.

CDR3 coding DNA: TGTGCCAGTAGCTTGGCCGCCTTCACTGAAGCTTTCTTT. Encoded protein: CASSLAAFTEAFF. The gene calls are TRBV19 and TRBJ1-1; D unclear. Trimming took off 6 bases at V and 4 bases at J, with 12 bases between the two ends. Germline values: CDR1 LNHDA, CDR2 SQIVND (reference sequence). This CDR3 has 13 residues. Full variable domain (missing parts from reference TRBV19 and TRBJ1-1): DGGITQSPKYLFRKEGQNVTLSCEQNLNHDAMYWYRQDPGQGLRLIYYSQIVNDFQKGDIAEGYSVSREKKESFPLTVTSAQKNPTAFYLCASSLAAFTEAFFGQGTRLTVV.

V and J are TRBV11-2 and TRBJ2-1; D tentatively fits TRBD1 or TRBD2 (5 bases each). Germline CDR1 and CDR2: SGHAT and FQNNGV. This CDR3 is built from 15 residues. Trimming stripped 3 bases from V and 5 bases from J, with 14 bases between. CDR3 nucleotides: TGTGCCAGCAGCTTGGGACGTATGCTCAACAATGAGCAGTTCTTC. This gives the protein CASSLGRMLNNEQFF.

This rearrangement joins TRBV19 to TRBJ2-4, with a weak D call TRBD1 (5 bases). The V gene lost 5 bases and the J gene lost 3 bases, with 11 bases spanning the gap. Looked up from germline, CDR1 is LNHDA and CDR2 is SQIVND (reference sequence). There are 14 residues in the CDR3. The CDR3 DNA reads TGTGCCAGTAGTCAGGGCCTAGGCAAAAACATTCAGTACTTC. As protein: CASSQGLGKNIQYF.

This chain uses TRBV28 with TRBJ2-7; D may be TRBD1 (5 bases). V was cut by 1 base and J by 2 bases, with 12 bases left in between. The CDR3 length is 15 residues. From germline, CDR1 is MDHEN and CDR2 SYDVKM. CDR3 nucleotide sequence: TGTGCCAGCAGTTTATCCCCCCTGGGGCCCTACGAGCAGTACTTC. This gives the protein CASSLSPLGPYEQYF.

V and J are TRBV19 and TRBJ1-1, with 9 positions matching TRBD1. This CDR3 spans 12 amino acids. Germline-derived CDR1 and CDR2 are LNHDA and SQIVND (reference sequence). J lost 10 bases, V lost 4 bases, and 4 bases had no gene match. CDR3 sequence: CASSKGTGRAFF. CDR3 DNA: TGTGCCAGTAGTAAAGGGACAGGGAGAGCTTTCTTT.